The source of this TCR beta chain is a study of blood T cell repertoires in COVID-19. At the level of the study: COVID-19 samples collected from the United States, Italy and Spain covered acute and convalescent phases.

Here immunoSEQ multiplex PCR was the method, and the copy in TCRdb shows in-frame clones only, minus some. The table lists roughly 140,000 clones, approximately 80% of them singletons. Trimming took 1 base from V and 2 from J; bases not matched to a gene: 6. Germline loops: CDR1 SGHKS, CDR2 YYEKEE (reference sequence). The CDR3 is 15 amino acids. The sample taken for sequencing was peripheral blood. The clonotype comes from a human donor with acute or convalescent COVID-19. The donor label of this sample is uncertain. The rearrangement links TRBV5-5 to TRBJ2-7, with 7 positions matching TRBD1. Written as DNA, the CDR3 is TGTGCCAGCAGCTTGTCCCAGGGACAGACCTACGAGCAGTACTTC. It encodes CASSLSQGQTYEQYF.